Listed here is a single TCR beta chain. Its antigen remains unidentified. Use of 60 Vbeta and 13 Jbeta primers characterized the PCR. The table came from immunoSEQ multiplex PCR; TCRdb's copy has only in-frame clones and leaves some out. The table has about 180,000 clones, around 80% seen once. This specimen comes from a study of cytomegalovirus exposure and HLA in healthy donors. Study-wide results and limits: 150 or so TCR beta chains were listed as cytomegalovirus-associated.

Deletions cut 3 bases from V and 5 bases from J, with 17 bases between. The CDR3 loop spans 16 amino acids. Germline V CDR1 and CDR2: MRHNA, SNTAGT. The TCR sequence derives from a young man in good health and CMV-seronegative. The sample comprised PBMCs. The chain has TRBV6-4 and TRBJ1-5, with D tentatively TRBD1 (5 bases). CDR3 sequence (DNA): TGTGCCAGCAGTGAATGGGGGGGAGGACTCTATCAGCCCCAGCATTTT. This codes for CASSEWGGGLYQPQHF.